One and the same sample provided the 21 T cell receptor beta chains below, sequenced in a study of T cells after yellow fever vaccination. TCRdb passed the 5' RACE reads through MiXCR, listing each CDR3 protein once. Among more than 300,000 distinct CDR3 sequences listed, over 3.5% were seen once. The sequenced sample was PBMCs, obtained 15 days after the yellow fever booster vaccination. The receptors originated from a man aged 18 to 29 who received the YFV17D yellow fever vaccine.

There are many counts of this clonotype. The genes are TRBV7-2 and TRBJ2-5; 7 bases are shared with TRBD2. This CDR3 region has 14 residues. The V and J ends lost 5 bases and 4 bases, in that order; junction bases with no gene match: 7. Looked up from germline, CDR1 is SGHTA and CDR2 is FQGNSA. The CDR3 reads CASSPWGGGETQYF. For the CDR3, the DNA is TGTGCCAGCAGCCCGTGGGGGGGTGGAGAGACCCAGTACTTC.

The sample holds many counts of this clonotype. The chain has TRBV12-3 or TRBV12-4 and TRBJ1-1; perhaps TRBD1 as D (5 bases). This CDR3 has 15 residues. V was pared by 2 bases and J by 0 bases, with 10 bases between. CDR3 amino acids: CASSLRGVMNTEAFF. The CDR3, as DNA: TGTGCCAGCAGTTTAAGGGGCGTCATGAACACTGAAGCTTTCTTT.

This clonotype was counted at least ten times. The rearrangement joins TRBV12-3 or TRBV12-4 to TRBJ1-1; D unclear. V was clipped by 4 bases and J by 0 bases, with 12 bases between them. This CDR3 comprises 15 residues. The DNA of the CDR3 is TGTGCCAGCAGTTCCTCAGACATAATGAACACTGAAGCTTTCTTT. This encodes CASSSSDIMNTEAFF.

This clonotype was found a few times. J is TRBJ1-2 and V is TRBV5-4; no reliable D call. CDR1 is SGHNT and CDR2 is YYREEE in the germline V gene (reference sequence). The germline V and J ends were trimmed by 1 base and 3 bases, with 10 bases remaining between them. The CDR3 runs 14 residues. The chain's CDR3 is CASSLPEVDYGYTF. CDR3 sequence (DNA): TGTGCCAGCAGCTTGCCGGAAGTGGACTATGGCTACACCTTC. The full variable domain, its missing parts supplied by reference TRBV5-4 and TRBJ1-2, is ETGVTQSPTHLIKTRGQQVTLRCSSQSGHNTVSWYQQALGQGPQFIFQYYREEENGRGNFPPRFSGLQFPNYSSELNVNALELDDSALYLCASSLPEVDYGYTFGSGTRLTVV.

This clonotype came up many times. The V call is TRBV11-2, the J call TRBJ2-3; 7 bases are a match to TRBD2. Germline CDR1 and CDR2: SGHAT and FQNNGV. The V segment lost 3 bases and the J segment 7 bases; nucleotides outside the gene matches: 7. The CDR3 extends over 14 amino acids. For the CDR3, the DNA is TGTGCCAGCAGCTTTAGCGGGTCGGGTAATACGCAGTATTTT. Its translation is CASSFSGSGNTQYF. Full variable domain (remainder filled in from reference TRBV11-2 and TRBJ2-3): EAGVAQSPRYKIIEKRQSVAFWCNPISGHATLYWYQQILGQGPKLLIQFQNNGVVDDSQLPKDRFSAERLKGVDSTLKIQPAKLEDSAVYLCASSFSGSGNTQYFGPGTRLTVL.

Many counts were recorded for this clonotype. This rearrangement joins TRBV20-1 to TRBJ2-1; possible D gene TRBD2, 5 bases. There are 13 residues in the CDR3. Germline V gene sequence: CDR1 DFQATT, CDR2 SNEGSKA (reference sequence). The ends were cut back, 5 bases at V and 2 bases at J, with 10 bases in the middle. CDR3 amino acids: CSALLGTYNEQFF. The CDR3 bases are TGCAGTGCTTTACTAGGGACCTACAATGAGCAGTTCTTC.

This clonotype was seen at least ten times. The chain is built from TRBV7-6 and TRBJ2-2; D perhaps matches TRBD2 (6 bases). Trimming removed 6 bases at V and 0 bases at J, with 11 bases between. The CDR3 has 15 residues. CDR1 is SGHVS, CDR2 FNYEAQ, per germline. CDR3 protein: CASSLGGANTGELFF. The CDR3 DNA sequence: TGTGCCAGCAGTCTAGGCGGGGCGAACACCGGGGAGCTGTTTTTT. The entire variable domain, with the rest obtained from reference TRBV7-6 and TRBJ2-2, is as follows: GAGVSQSPRYKVTKRGQDVALRCDPISGHVSLYWYRQALGQGPEFLTYFNYEAQQDKSGLPNDRFSAERPEGSISTLTIQRTEQRDSAMYRCASSLGGANTGELFFGEGSRLTVL.

This clonotype occurred a few times. The chain is built from TRBV30 and TRBJ2-7, with 7 bases matching TRBD1. With 2 bases clipped from V and 5 bases from J, the junction kept 3 bases outside the gene matches. This CDR3 is built from 12 residues. The germline V gene encodes CDR1 GTSNPN and CDR2 SVGIG (reference sequence). CDR3 in DNA: TGTGCCTGGAGTCGACAGGGTAACGAGCAGTACTTC. It translates to CAWSRQGNEQYF.

This clonotype was counted only a few times. This rearrangement joins TRBV6-5 to TRBJ2-7, with 10 positions matching TRBD1. The CDR3 spans 15 residues. Trimming cost V 3 bases and J 6 bases; bases outside gene matches: 8. Per the germline V gene, CDR1 is MNHEY and CDR2 is SVGAGI. CDR3 sequence reads: CASSYEGQGSFEQYF. The CDR3 DNA sequence: TGTGCCAGCAGTTATGAGGGACAGGGGTCTTTCGAGCAGTACTTC.

This clonotype was observed at least ten times. The chain employs TRBV6-5 and TRBJ1-4; no clear D gene. The CDR3 sequence is 15 residues long. V lost 5 bases, J lost 5 bases, and 15 bases lay in between. Germline V gene lookup returns CDR1 MNHEY and CDR2 SVGAGI. CDR3 in amino acids: CASSPWSEGNEKLFF. The CDR3 DNA reads TGTGCCAGCAGTCCCTGGTCGGAGGGAAATGAAAAACTGTTTTTT.

Ten or more counts support this clonotype. The J gene is TRBJ2-3, the V gene TRBV7-9; D possibly corresponds to TRBD2 (5 bases). With 1 base removed from V and 0 bases from J, the gap between germline ends came to 11 bases. Germline V gene data show CDR1 as SEHNR and CDR2 as FQNEAQ (reference sequence). The CDR3 has 16 amino acids. The CDR3 spells CASSLERTLSTDTQYF. The CDR3 coding sequence is TGTGCCAGCAGCTTAGAGAGGACTCTCAGCACAGATACGCAGTATTTT.

Only a few counts were recorded for this clonotype. For the CDR3, the DNA is TGTGCCAGCGCCCCTCTCGGGGGGGGGTTCGGCAATCAGCCCCAGCATTTT. This sequence encodes CASAPLGGGFGNQPQHF. V is TRBV6-6 and J is TRBJ1-5; a possible D gene is TRBD1 (5 bases). The V gene lost 8 bases and the J gene lost 2 bases, with 22 bases spanning the gap. CDR3 size: 17 residues. The germline V gene encodes CDR1 MNHNY and CDR2 SVGAGI (reference sequence).

This clonotype showed up many times. This chain connects TRBV4-2 to TRBJ2-3; unclear D gene. The CDR3 contains 14 residues. Germline loops: CDR1 LGHNA, CDR2 YNFKEQ. Trimming removed 6 bases from V and 4 bases from J, with 14 bases in between. The CDR3 sequence: CASSPRRGPDTQYF. CDR3 sequence (DNA): TGTGCCAGCAGTCCGAGAAGAGGCCCAGATACGCAGTATTTT.

The rearrangement links TRBV5-1 to TRBJ2-1; a possible D gene is TRBD2 (6 bases). CDR1 and CDR2 (germline): SGHRS, YFSETQ. V lost 7 bases, J lost 5 bases, and 19 bases lay in between. The CDR3 is 15 residues long. Here the CDR3 reads CASAPIRRGDNEQFF. Written as DNA, the CDR3 is TGCGCCAGCGCTCCTATTAGGCGGGGAGACAATGAGCAGTTCTTC.

The V call is TRBV5-1, the J call TRBJ2-3; the D call may be TRBD1 or TRBD2 (5 bases each). V lost 6 bases, J lost 6 bases, and 11 bases lay in between. The CDR3 has 12 residues. Germline V lookup: CDR1 SGHRS, CDR2 YFSETQ. CDR3 DNA sequence: TGCGCCAGCACCACAGAGGGGGATACGCAGTATTTT. Translating it yields CASTTEGDTQYF.

This clonotype was observed at least ten times. CDR3 in amino acids: CASSTSTVHTEAFF. Here the CDR3 DNA reads TGCGCCAGCAGCACATCGACAGTCCACACTGAAGCTTTCTTT. The chain links TRBV5-1 to TRBJ1-1; tentatively, D is TRBD1 (5 bases). The CDR3 length is 14 residues. Germline V gives CDR1 SGHRS, CDR2 YFSETQ. V was cut by 4 bases and J by 3 bases, with 13 bases left in between.

This clonotype has a count of ten or more. V is TRBV7-9 and J is TRBJ2-3; 7 bases line up with TRBD2. V was clipped by 2 bases and J by 6 bases; unmatched bases: 11. Germline CDR1 reads SEHNR; CDR2 reads FQNEAQ (reference sequence). The CDR3 spans 16 residues. The CDR3 bases are TGTGCCAGCAGCTTATCGGGCGGGGGAAGTACGGATACGCAGTATTTT. Its protein product is CASSLSGGGSTDTQYF. The complete variable domain, with remaining parts taken from reference TRBV7-9 and TRBJ2-3, reads DTGVSQNPRHKITKRGQNVTFRCDPISEHNRLYWYRQTLGQGPEFLTYFQNEAQLEKSRLLSDRFSAERPKGSFSTLEIQRTEQGDSAMYLCASSLSGGGSTDTQYFGPGTRLTVL.

This chain links TRBV6-1 with TRBJ2-7; no firm D call. The CDR3 extends over 13 amino acids. The germline CDR1 and CDR2 sequences are MNHNS and SASEGT. Trimming cost V 0 bases and J 3 bases, with 6 bases left between them. The CDR3 reads CASSEARDYEQYF. The CDR3 DNA reads as TGTGCCAGCAGTGAAGCGCGCGACTACGAGCAGTACTTC.

This clonotype was detected ten times or more. This chain links TRBV20-1 with TRBJ2-2, with D possibly TRBD1 on 6 matching bases. Germline V CDR1 and CDR2: DFQATT, SNEGSKA (reference sequence). The CDR3 loop spans 14 amino acids. Trimming pared 6 bases from V and 1 base from J, leaving 12 bases between. The CDR3 loop is CSAVGRGNTGELFF. CDR3 DNA sequence: TGCAGTGCGGTGGGCAGGGGGAACACCGGGGAGCTGTTTTTT.

This clonotype was detected many times. V usage is TRBV6-6 and J usage is TRBJ2-3, with 8 bases aligning to TRBD2. Germline loops: CDR1 MNHNY, CDR2 SVGAGI (reference sequence). The CDR3 runs 14 residues. V shed 6 bases, J shed 1 base, and the junction held 3 bases outside the gene matches. The CDR3 DNA reads TGTGCCAGCAGGCGTAGCGGGGGCACAGATACGCAGTATTTT. Its protein product is CASRRSGGTDTQYF.

J is TRBJ2-3 and V is TRBV19, with TRBD2 identical over 8 bases. Germline assignment: CDR1 LNHDA and CDR2 SQIVND (reference sequence). There are 15 residues in the CDR3. V was clipped by 7 bases and J by 3 bases; unmatched bases: 9. In DNA, the CDR3 is TGTGCCAGTAAGCCCCACGGGGGGGTAACAGATACGCAGTATTTT. It specifies CASKPHGGVTDTQYF.